These 29 T cell receptor beta chains originate from one sample sequenced in a study of cytomegalovirus exposure and HLA in healthy donors. PCR was performed using 60 Vbeta and 13 Jbeta primers. Using immunoSEQ multiplex PCR, the repertoire was profiled, and TCRdb retains in-frame clones only, with some absent. The sample holds 100,000 to 120,000 clones; roughly 15% are singletons and the top ten take around 0.9%. Sequenced: PBMCs. These receptors came from a female donor in good health and CMV-seronegative.

A few counts support this clone. The chain links TRBV29-1 to TRBJ2-5; a possible D gene is TRBD2 (7 bases). This CDR3 contains 14 residues. Germline assignment: CDR1 SQVTM and CDR2 ANQGSEA. Between the trimmed V and J ends, which lost 4 bases and 3 bases, there was a span of 15 bases. This chain's CDR3 is CSVGGRGGEETQYF. CDR3 coding DNA: TGCAGCGTTGGCGGGAGAGGGGGGGAAGAGACCCAGTACTTC.

The CDR3 sequence: CASSSHSGRAVETQYF. The CDR3 coding sequence is TGTGCCAGCAGTTCACACAGCGGGAGGGCCGTGGAGACCCAGTACTTC. The chain combines TRBV27 with TRBJ2-5; 10 positions agree with TRBD2. Germline CDR1 and CDR2: MNHEY and SMNVEV (reference sequence). This CDR3 is built from 16 residues. The V gene end was trimmed by 4 bases and the J gene end by 5 bases; junction bases not matched to a gene: 10.

The chain combines TRBV5-8 with TRBJ1-2, with no clear D. The ends were cut back, 1 base at V and 4 bases at J, with 11 bases in the middle. The CDR3 has 14 amino acids. CDR1 SGHTS and CDR2 YDEGEE come from the germline V gene. Here the CDR3 DNA reads TGTGCCAGCAGCTTGACCTCAGGTCTCTATGGCTACACCTTC. Residues: CASSLTSGLYGYTF.

There are a few counts of this clone. The chain carries TRBV30 and TRBJ2-7; D may be TRBD2 (7 bases). This CDR3 is 14 amino acids long. The germline CDR1 and CDR2 sequences are GTSNPN and SVGIG (reference sequence). Trimming left V 2 bases short and J 1 base short, with 12 bases between. This CDR3 reads CAWSHGGTSYEQYF. DNA of the CDR3: TGTGCCTGGAGTCACGGGGGGACATCCTACGAGCAGTACTTC.

CDR3 DNA sequence: TGTGCCAGCAGCGTAGTAGCGGGGGCAAGCTCCTACGAGCAGTACTTC. Translating gives CASSVVAGASSYEQYF. The chain combines TRBV9 with TRBJ2-7; 9 nucleotides match TRBD2. Germline assignment: CDR1 SGDLS and CDR2 YYNGEE. This CDR3 contains 16 residues. The junction had 4 bases not matched to a gene; V was cut back by 0 bases and J by 0 bases.

In this sample, this clone turned up a few times. This chain's CDR3 is CASSETPMNTEAFF. CDR3 in DNA: TGTGCCAGCAGTGAGACACCCATGAACACTGAAGCTTTCTTT. The chain couples TRBV2 to TRBJ1-1; D is unclear. CDR3 length equals 14 residues. V was cut by 3 bases and J by 0 bases, with 8 bases left in between. CDR1 and CDR2 from the germline V gene are SNHLY and FYNNEI.

The chain couples TRBV9 to TRBJ1-1, with D unclear. The V gene's germline CDR1 is SGDLS and CDR2 YYNGEE. Trimming removed 4 bases at V and 1 base at J, with 14 bases between. The CDR3 sequence is 15 residues long. The CDR3 is CASSPSGMRNTEAFF. DNA for the CDR3: TGTGCCAGCAGCCCCAGCGGAATGAGGAACACTGAAGCTTTCTTT.

A few counts support this clone. The chain recombines TRBV30 with TRBJ1-1; the D is unclear. V gave up 8 bases and J gave up 4 bases, with 14 bases separating them. This CDR3 is built from 12 residues. In germline, CDR1 is GTSNPN, CDR2 SVGIG (reference sequence). CDR3 in DNA: TGTGCCGGCCTTGCCTACAGCACTGAAGCTTTCTTT. It yields the protein CAGLAYSTEAFF.

Only a few counts were recorded for this clone. The genes are TRBV11-2 and TRBJ2-5; TRBD1 agrees at 9 bases. The CDR3 is made up of 14 amino acids. Germline V lookup: CDR1 SGHAT, CDR2 FQNNGV. Trimming removed 5 bases from V and 5 bases from J; junction bases left unmatched: 6. CDR3 nucleotides: TGTGCCAGCAGCAGAGACAGGGGGTGGGAGACCCAGTACTTC. Protein product: CASSRDRGWETQYF.

This clone turned up a few times. A junction end diverges from the germline sequence, so it may reflect a read error. The rearrangement joins TRBV9 to TRBJ1-3; no clear D. The CDR3 is 12 amino acids. Germline loops: CDR1 SGDLS, CDR2 YYNGEE. This CDR3 reads CASSSDGDTIYF. CDR3 nucleotide sequence: TGTGCCAGCAGCTCCGATGGAGACACCATATATTTT.

The sample holds a few counts of this clone. The V call is TRBV15, the J call TRBJ1-4; possible D gene TRBD1, 5 bases. The ends were cut back, 5 bases at V and 7 bases at J, with 14 bases in the middle. This CDR3 contains 14 residues. CDR1 and CDR2 from the germline V gene are LNHNV and YYDKDF (reference sequence). CDR3 coding DNA: TGTGCCACCAGCGGGGGGGTGGGCGTTGAAAAACTGTTTTTT. Protein: CATSGGVGVEKLFF.

This chain joins TRBV5-1 and TRBJ2-7; TRBD1 might be the D (6 bases). Between the trimmed V and J ends, which lost 3 bases and 2 bases, there was a span of 18 bases. The CDR3 totals 16 residues. Germline loops: CDR1 SGHRS, CDR2 YFSETQ. The CDR3 sequence is CASSSTGTTAAYEQYF. Written as DNA, the CDR3 is TGCGCCAGCAGCTCTACCGGGACAACGGCGGCCTACGAGCAGTACTTC.

The V and J genes are TRBV5-6 and TRBJ2-7, with 11 bases lining up with TRBD1. The CDR3 is 16 amino acids. Losses at the gene ends were 4 bases for V and 2 bases for J; bases not matched to a gene: 8. The germline V gene encodes CDR1 SGHDT and CDR2 YYEEEE. DNA for the CDR3: TGTGCCAGCAGCCGAATCGGACAGGGGGCGGCCTACGAGCAGTACTTC. This gives the protein CASSRIGQGAAYEQYF.

CDR3 region: CASSSTETYEQYF. CDR3 in DNA: TGTGCCAGCAGTTCAACAGAGACCTACGAGCAGTACTTC. The rearrangement uses TRBV28 and TRBJ2-7; no reliable D call. Trimming shortened V by 4 bases and J by 2 bases, and 9 bases separated the two germline ends. The germline CDR1 and CDR2 sequences are MDHEN and SYDVKM. The length of the CDR3 is 13 residues.

This chain links TRBV28 with TRBJ2-7; 10 bases line up with TRBD2. Germline V lookup: CDR1 MDHEN, CDR2 SYDVKM. V dropped 6 bases and J dropped 6; count of bases not matched to a gene: 5. The CDR3 covers 13 residues. This CDR3 is CASRVSGRAEQYF. DNA of the CDR3: TGTGCCAGCAGGGTCAGCGGGAGGGCCGAGCAGTACTTC.

This clone came up a few times. The chain couples TRBV7-9 to TRBJ2-7; a weak D match, TRBD1 (5 bases). Germline V gene data show CDR1 as SEHNR and CDR2 as FQNEAQ (reference sequence). V was shortened by 5 bases and J by 0 bases, with 11 bases between the two germline ends. This CDR3 spans 14 amino acids. The CDR3 spells CASSADMSSYEQYF. For the CDR3, the DNA is TGTGCCAGCAGCGCGGACATGAGCTCCTACGAGCAGTACTTC.

This clone was found a few times. J is TRBJ2-5 and V is TRBV9, with 7 bases lining up with TRBD1. The assigned J gene may be wrong: the sequence end matches TRBJ2-7 better. Germline V CDR1 and CDR2: SGDLS, YYNGEE. This CDR3 is built from 15 residues. The CDR3 region has the DNA TGTGCCAGCAGCGTAGCAGGGACAGAAACCTACGAGCAGTACTTC. Amino acids: CASSVAGTETYEQYF.

The chain links TRBV7-8 to TRBJ2-3; no clear D. Trimming cost V 1 base and J 4 bases, with 9 bases left between them. CDR1 is SGHVS, CDR2 FQNEAQ, per germline. The length of the CDR3 is 14 residues. The CDR3 protein is CASSLVGVSDTQYF. CDR3 DNA sequence: TGTGCCAGCAGCTTAGTAGGAGTCTCAGATACGCAGTATTTT.

The chain joins TRBV10-3 to TRBJ1-1; TRBD1 matches 9 bases. This CDR3 has 15 amino acids. Germline CDR1 and CDR2: ENHRY and SYGVKD. Trimming cost V 10 bases and J 4 bases; bases outside gene matches: 13. For the CDR3, the DNA is TGTGCCACCGGGGGACAGGGAGGAGGGAGCACTGAAGCTTTCTTT. It codes for CATGGQGGGSTEAFF.

This clone was detected only a few times. This chain links TRBV7-2 with TRBJ2-3, with a weak D call TRBD2 (5 bases). The germline gives CDR1 SGHTA, CDR2 FQGNSA. V was shortened by 3 bases and J by 0 bases, with 10 bases between the two germline ends. This CDR3 is built from 15 residues. The CDR3 sequence is CASSLRARSTDTQYF. The CDR3 DNA sequence: TGTGCCAGCAGCTTGAGGGCCCGTAGCACAGATACGCAGTATTTT.

There are a few counts of this clone. The chain has TRBV4-3 and TRBJ1-2; D is perhaps TRBD1 (5 bases). The CDR3 runs to 15 residues. Germline V CDR1 and CDR2: LGHNA, YSLEER. The V end lost 4 bases, the J end lost 3 bases, and 15 bases lay between the germline ends. In DNA, the CDR3 is TGCGCCAGCAGCCCCCCGGACACTCCTTACTATGGCTACACCTTC. Translated, it gives CASSPPDTPYYGYTF.

The chain links TRBV10-3 to TRBJ1-1; D may be TRBD1 (6 bases). V was clipped by 1 base and J by 0 bases, with 12 bases between them. Germline lookup yields CDR1 ENHRY and CDR2 SYGVKD. The CDR3 totals 16 residues. The CDR3 coding sequence is TGTGCCATCAGTGAGTTACCGACAGGCATGAACACTGAAGCTTTCTTT. Protein product: CAISELPTGMNTEAFF.

The chain joins TRBV5-6 to TRBJ2-7; D ambiguous. CDR3 length equals 15 residues. CDR1 is SGHDT, CDR2 YYEEEE, per germline. Trimming removed 2 bases at V and 0 bases at J, with 12 bases between. CDR3 nucleotide sequence: TGTGCCAGCAGCTTTAAAACTCAAAGCTCCTACGAGCAGTACTTC. This gives the protein CASSFKTQSSYEQYF.

This clone was counted a few times. The chain combines TRBV30 with TRBJ2-5; 11 nucleotides line up with TRBD1. V was clipped by 2 bases and J by 5 bases; unmatched bases: 4. Per germline, CDR1 GTSNPN and CDR2 SVGIG (reference sequence). The CDR3 length is 14 residues. The CDR3 region has the DNA TGTGCCTGGAGTAGGACAGGGGGCGTGGAGACCCAGTACTTC. Amino acid sequence: CAWSRTGGVETQYF.

The rearrangement links TRBV7-9 to TRBJ2-5, with TRBD2 as a possible D gene (7 bases). Trimming took off 5 bases at V and 5 bases at J, with 15 bases between the two ends. The CDR3 is 14 residues long. Per the germline V gene, CDR1 is SEHNR and CDR2 is FQNEAQ (reference sequence). CDR3 sequence (DNA): TGTGCCAGCAGCCCCGACGCGGGGGCCGAGACCCAGTACTTC. Its protein product is CASSPDAGAETQYF.

There are a few counts of this clone. The chain has TRBV6-5 and TRBJ2-1, with 9 bases that match TRBD1. Per the germline V gene, CDR1 is MNHEY and CDR2 is SVGAGI. Losses at the gene ends were 6 bases for V and 5 bases for J; bases not matched to a gene: 8. The CDR3 covers 15 residues. The chain's CDR3 is CASRTTGGQDNEQFF. The CDR3 DNA reads as TGTGCCAGCAGAACCACAGGGGGCCAGGACAATGAGCAGTTCTTC.

This clone was picked up a small number of times. This chain joins TRBV5-1 and TRBJ2-1, with TRBD1 matching 7 bases. This CDR3 spans 14 amino acids. V shed 4 bases, J shed 4 bases, and the junction held 5 bases outside the gene matches. Germline CDR1 SGHRS, CDR2 YFSETQ. CDR3 residues: CASSTRTGYNEQFF. As DNA, the CDR3 is TGCGCCAGCAGCACAAGGACAGGATACAATGAGCAGTTCTTC.

The V and J genes are TRBV28 and TRBJ2-3; D might be TRBD2 (5 bases). There are 12 residues in the CDR3. Germline loops: CDR1 MDHEN, CDR2 SYDVKM. Between the trimmed V and J ends, which lost 6 bases and 2 bases, there was a span of 6 bases. The CDR3 protein is CASSRDTDTQYF. The CDR3 DNA is TGTGCCAGCAGCCGGGACACAGATACGCAGTATTTT.

This clone was counted a few times. The V and J genes are TRBV18 and TRBJ2-5; D is possibly TRBD2 (6 bases). Looked up from germline, CDR1 is KGHSH and CDR2 is LQKENI. With 3 bases removed from V and 5 bases from J, the gap between germline ends came to 19 bases. The CDR3 has 16 amino acids. Written as DNA, the CDR3 is TGTGCCAGCTCACCGGCCAATGTCGGAGGGTTGGAGACCCAGTACTTC. It encodes CASSPANVGGLETQYF.